The T cell receptor beta chain under discussion was sequenced for a study of beta chain features in type 1 diabetes. Unmatched junction bases numbered 6, after V lost 5 bases and J lost 5 bases. CDR3 length equals 14 residues. Germline V gene data show CDR1 as SGHTA and CDR2 as FQGNSA. Donors contributed one heparinised blood draw apiece, averaging roughly 0.12 L. This clone was observed a handful of times. Its matching antigen is unknown. Every bit of the isolated RNA underwent reverse transcription, so sequencing read expressed TCRB transcripts. Sequencing used immunoSEQ multiplex PCR; TCRdb keeps in-frame clones, though not all of them. The sample gives about 160,000 clones, about 8.3% of which show up once; around 0.5% is in the top ten. The study, taken as a whole, reports: People with Type 1 diabetes carried modestly yet significantly shorter TCRB CDR3s in all four CD4+ subsets. The question left open here concerned HLA type influencing TCRB rearrangement. Naive, central memory and Treg TCRB repertoires appeared more alike in patients than in healthy donors.

The sequencing sample was made of central memory CD4+ T cells from blood. The chain recombines TRBV7-2 with TRBJ2-5; 9 bases are a match to TRBD1. The sequence was collected from a woman aged 18-29 years with type 1 diabetes. As DNA, the CDR3 is TGTGCCAGCAGCAAAAACGGACAGGGGGAGACCCAGTACTTC. It is translated as CASSKNGQGETQYF. Full variable domain (rest looked up from reference TRBV7-2 and TRBJ2-5): GAGVSQSPSNKVTEKGKDVELRCDPISGHTALYWYRQSLGQGLEFLIYFQGNSAPDKSGLPSDRFSAERTGGSVSTLTIQRTQQEDSAVYLCASSKNGQGETQYFGPGTRLLVL.